This passage covers 22 T cell receptor beta chains from one sample sequenced in a study of blood T cells in healthy people across ages. Together with a sample-barcoded 5' primer, a J-beta primer mix was included in a second PCR lasting 7 to 11 cycles. Each CDR3 protein is one row after TCRdb ran MiXCR on the 5' RACE reads. The sample yields a few hundred thousand distinct CDR3 sequences, roughly half seen once. The material sequenced was blood. All receptors derive from a man in his 60s in good health.

The chain recombines TRBV6-2 or TRBV6-3 with TRBJ2-4; 7 bases map to TRBD2. The CDR3 sequence is 14 residues long. Germline V gene data show CDR1 as MNHEY and CDR2 as SVGEGT. With V trimmed by 4 bases and J by 1 base, 1 base remained unmatched. In nucleotides, the CDR3 is TGTGCCAGCAGTTTACTAGCGGCCAAAAACATTCAGTACTTC. Translating it yields CASSLLAAKNIQYF.

CDR3 protein: CASSFGAYTEAFF. CDR3 DNA: TGTGCCAGCAGTTTCGGGGCGTACACTGAAGCTTTCTTT. The V call is TRBV12-3 or TRBV12-4, the J call TRBJ1-1, with D perhaps matching TRBD1 (5 bases). The CDR3 contains 13 residues. The germline V and J ends were trimmed by 3 bases and 3 bases, with 8 bases remaining between them.

This clonotype was recorded only once. The chain employs TRBV20-1 and TRBJ1-5; 11 bases align to TRBD1. The CDR3 is made up of 13 amino acids. V was clipped by 5 bases and J by 4 bases; unmatched bases: 1. Germline CDR1 is DFQATT and CDR2 is SNEGSKA (reference sequence). The CDR3 spells CSAWDRGNQPQHF. DNA of the CDR3: TGCAGTGCTTGGGACAGGGGGAATCAGCCCCAGCATTTT.

This clonotype was seen a handful of times. The rearrangement uses TRBV7-9 and TRBJ2-3; D call uncertain. The CDR3 runs to 14 residues. The ends were cut back, 6 bases at V and 8 bases at J, with 18 bases in the middle. The germline CDR1 and CDR2 sequences are SEHNR and FQNEAQ (reference sequence). CDR3 coding DNA: TGTGCCAGCAGACCAGGCTCTTCCAATGTTACGCAGTATTTT. This codes for CASRPGSSNVTQYF. Variable domain in full (rest from reference TRBV7-9 and TRBJ2-3): DTGVSQNPRHKITKRGQNVTFRCDPISEHNRLYWYRQTLGQGPEFLTYFQNEAQLEKSRLLSDRFSAERPKGSFSTLEIQRTEQGDSAMYLCASRPGSSNVTQYFGPGTRLTVL.

The chain combines TRBV4-2 with TRBJ2-1; 9 bases are shared with TRBD2. The V gene end was trimmed by 3 bases and the J gene end by 6 bases; junction bases not matched to a gene: 3. This CDR3 has 14 amino acids. Germline lookup yields CDR1 LGHNA and CDR2 YNFKEQ. The chain's CDR3 is CASSQGTSINEQFF. The CDR3 DNA sequence: TGTGCCAGCAGCCAGGGGACTAGCATCAATGAGCAGTTCTTC.

This clonotype appeared a single time. V is TRBV4-1 and J is TRBJ2-1, with D perhaps assigned TRBD1 or TRBD2 (5 bases each). This CDR3 comprises 16 residues. Between the trimmed V and J ends, which lost 0 bases and 3 bases, there was a span of 12 bases. The germline CDR1 and CDR2 sequences are MGHRA and YSYEKL. This CDR3 is CASSQDDGTIYNEQFF. The CDR3 region has the DNA TGCGCCAGCAGCCAAGATGACGGGACCATCTACAATGAGCAGTTCTTC.

The rearrangement joins TRBV30 to TRBJ1-3; D remains unclear. V lost 0 bases, J lost 1 base, and 4 bases lay in between. The V gene's germline CDR1 is GTSNPN and CDR2 SVGIG (reference sequence). The CDR3 is 13 amino acids. CDR3 nucleotides: TGTGCCTGGAGTGTAGCTTCTGGAAACACCATATATTTT. Protein: CAWSVASGNTIYF.

The gene calls are TRBV20-1 and TRBJ2-4, with unresolved D. The V gene's germline CDR1 is DFQATT and CDR2 SNEGSKA (reference sequence). The V gene lost 5 bases and the J gene lost 0 bases, with 8 bases spanning the gap. CDR3 size: 13 residues. The CDR3 coding sequence is TGCAGTGCTGCCGGTATAGCCAAAAACATTCAGTACTTC. It is translated as CSAAGIAKNIQYF.

This rearrangement joins TRBV20-1 to TRBJ2-1; 14 bases fit TRBD2. Looked up from germline, CDR1 is DFQATT and CDR2 is SNEGSKA (reference sequence). This CDR3 is built from 16 residues. The junction had 5 bases not matched to a gene; V was cut back by 1 base and J by 6 bases. Here the CDR3 reads CSARGYGTSGSNEQFF. CDR3 sequence (DNA): TGCAGTGCTAGAGGGTACGGGACTAGCGGGAGCAATGAGCAGTTCTTC.

This clonotype was seen repeatedly, ten times or more. This chain connects TRBV5-1 to TRBJ2-3; 7 nucleotides align to TRBD2. Germline V lookup: CDR1 SGHRS, CDR2 YFSETQ. V lost 4 bases, J lost 4 bases, and 12 bases stayed unmatched. CDR3 length: 16 amino acids. The CDR3 spells CASSSGRAGIADTQYF. The DNA of the CDR3 is TGCGCCAGCAGCAGCGGACGAGCGGGGATCGCAGATACGCAGTATTTT.

V and J are TRBV29-1 and TRBJ1-1; D uncertain. CDR1 is SQVTM and CDR2 is ANQGSEA in the germline V gene. The CDR3 is 13 amino acids. The ends were cut back, 4 bases at V and 4 bases at J, with 13 bases in the middle. CDR3 DNA sequence: TGCAGCGTTGCGCGTATGGGTGCCACTGAAGCTTTCTTT. Its protein is CSVARMGATEAFF. Complete variable domain (other parts from reference TRBV29-1 and TRBJ1-1): SAVISQKPSRDICQRGTSLTIQCQVDSQVTMMFWYRQQPGQSLTLIATANQGSEATYESGFVIDKFPISRPNLTFSTLTVSNMSPEDSSIYLCSVARMGATEAFFGQGTRLTVV.

V is TRBV28 and J is TRBJ2-5; perhaps TRBD2 as D (6 bases). CDR3 size: 15 residues. V lost 3 bases, J lost 5 bases, and 16 bases lay in between. Germline CDR1 reads MDHEN; CDR2 reads SYDVKM. The CDR3 spells CASSFSQGGGETQYF. DNA for the CDR3: TGTGCCAGCAGTTTTTCCCAGGGAGGAGGGGAGACCCAGTACTTC.

Turning to this clonotype: An end of the junction does not agree with germline; a read error may underlie this. V is TRBV27 and J is TRBJ1-5; D is undetermined. The CDR3 totals 13 residues. Germline V gives CDR1 MNHEY, CDR2 SMNVEV (reference sequence). CDR3 residues: CASSFFNNQPQHF. DNA for the CDR3: TGTGCTAGCAGTTTCTTCAACAATCAGCCCCAGCATTTT.

This clonotype has just one count. V usage is TRBV7-2 and J usage is TRBJ2-3; D perhaps matches TRBD2 (8 bases). The CDR3 runs to 18 residues. Germline V gene sequence: CDR1 SGHTA, CDR2 FQGNSA. V lost 5 bases, J lost 4 bases, and 25 bases lay in between. CDR3 DNA: TGTGCCAGCAGCCCAGGGGGGTCGTGGAGCGGGAGAGCAGATACGCAGTATTTT. This sequence encodes CASSPGGSWSGRADTQYF.

This clonotype occurred once. The rearrangement joins TRBV7-3 to TRBJ2-3; no reliable D call. The CDR3 sequence is 13 residues long. Germline V gives CDR1 SGHTA, CDR2 FQGTGA. The germline V and J ends were trimmed by 5 bases and 6 bases, with 12 bases remaining between them. The DNA for the CDR3 is TGTGCCAGCAGCCCCGACACCAAGGATACGCAGTATTTT. It translates to CASSPDTKDTQYF.

This clonotype appeared a single time. This chain joins TRBV18 and TRBJ2-7, with D unclear. The assigned J gene may be wrong: the sequence end matches TRBJ2-5 better. The CDR3 has 12 residues. In germline, CDR1 is KGHSH, CDR2 LQKENI. The CDR3 nucleotides are TGTGCCAGCTCCGTTGACGGTGAGACCCAGTACTTC. This sequence encodes CASSVDGETQYF.

This clonotype was counted many times. This rearrangement joins TRBV6-2 or TRBV6-3 to TRBJ2-1, with 9 bases fitting TRBD2. This CDR3 is built from 15 residues. J lost 2 bases, V lost 7 bases, and 6 bases had no gene match. In germline, CDR1 is MNHEY, CDR2 SVGEGT. DNA of the CDR3: TGTGCCAGCACCCAACTAGCGGGCCCCTACAATGAGCAGTTCTTC. Protein product: CASTQLAGPYNEQFF.

The chain has TRBV10-1 and TRBJ2-7, with a tentative D call TRBD2 (6 bases). Germline lookup yields CDR1 WNHNN and CDR2 SYGVQD (reference sequence). V was shortened by 2 bases and J by 7 bases, with 18 bases between the two germline ends. This CDR3 contains 15 residues. For the CDR3, the DNA is TGCGCCAGCAGTGAGCGGAGGGGATACTGGGGGGAGCAGTACTTC. This gives the protein CASSERRGYWGEQYF.

The table lists this clonotype with a few counts. V gene TRBV6-2 or TRBV6-3 combines with J gene TRBJ2-1; 8 bases are shared with TRBD2. Germline V gene data show CDR1 as MNHEY and CDR2 as SVGEGT. This CDR3 is 15 amino acids long. J was trimmed by 4 bases and V by 4 bases; bases with no gene match: 6. The CDR3 spells CASSSGGRRYNEQFF. The CDR3 DNA reads as TGTGCCAGCAGTTCGGGAGGGAGAAGGTACAATGAGCAGTTCTTC.

As regards this clonotype: A read error is possible here, since a much larger clone lies one base away. The DNA for the CDR3 is TGTGCCAGCAGCGACTCGGGACGGGAAGATAGGCAGTATTTT. It is translated as CASSDSGREDRQYF. The V call is TRBV12-3 or TRBV12-4, the J call TRBJ2-3; D may correspond to TRBD1 or TRBD2 (5 bases each). The CDR3 consists of 14 residues.

The chain joins TRBV29-1 to TRBJ2-4; possibly TRBD1 for D (6 bases). This CDR3 has 15 residues. Trimming removed 6 bases at V and 1 base at J, with 16 bases between. CDR1 and CDR2 (germline): SQVTM, ANQGSEA. The CDR3: CSVQTGDEAKNIQYF. CDR3 DNA sequence: TGCAGCGTGCAGACAGGAGATGAGGCCAAAAACATTCAGTACTTC. Based on the CDR3 plus reference TRBV29-1 and TRBJ2-4, the full variable domain is SAVISQKPSRDICQRGTSLTIQCQVDSQVTMMFWYRQQPGQSLTLIATANQGSEATYESGFVIDKFPISRPNLTFSTLTVSNMSPEDSSIYLCSVQTGDEAKNIQYFGAGTRLSVL.

The chain joins TRBV27 to TRBJ2-1; unclear D gene. Trimming stripped 2 bases from V and 6 bases from J, with 8 bases between. This CDR3 has 13 amino acids. Germline values: CDR1 MNHEY, CDR2 SMNVEV (reference sequence). The chain's CDR3 is CASSLGYPNEQFF. As DNA, the CDR3 is TGTGCCAGCAGTTTAGGCTACCCCAATGAGCAGTTCTTC.